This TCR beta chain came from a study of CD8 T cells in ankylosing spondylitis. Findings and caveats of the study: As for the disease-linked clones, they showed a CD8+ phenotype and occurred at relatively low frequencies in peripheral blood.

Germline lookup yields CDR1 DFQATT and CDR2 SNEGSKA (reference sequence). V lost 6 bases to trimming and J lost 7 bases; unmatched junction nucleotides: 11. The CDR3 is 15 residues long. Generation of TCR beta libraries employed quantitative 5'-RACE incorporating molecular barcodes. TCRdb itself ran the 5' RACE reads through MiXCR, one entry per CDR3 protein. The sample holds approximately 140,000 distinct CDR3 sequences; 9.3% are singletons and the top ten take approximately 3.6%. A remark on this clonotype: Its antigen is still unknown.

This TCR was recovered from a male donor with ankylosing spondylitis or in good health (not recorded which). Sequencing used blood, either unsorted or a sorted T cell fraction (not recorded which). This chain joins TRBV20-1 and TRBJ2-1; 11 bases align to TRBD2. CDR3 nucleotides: TGCAGTGCCGCCCCACTAGCGGGAGTTTGGAATGAGCAGTTCTTC. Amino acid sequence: CSAAPLAGVWNEQFF.